The 20 T cell receptor beta chains in this list originate from one sample, sequenced in a study of early T cells in non-severe SARS-CoV-2 infection. Via MiXCR, TCRdb re-called the 5' RACE reads, giving one row per CDR3 protein. The sample carries roughly 120,000 distinct CDR3 sequences, around 12% recorded once. Specimen: whole blood, collected at baseline. The receptor source for this set is an adult who was a healthcare worker with PCR-confirmed SARS-CoV-2 infection or an uninfected control (not recorded which).

V and J are TRBV29-1 and TRBJ2-1, with a tentative D call TRBD1 (5 bases). In germline, CDR1 is SQVTM, CDR2 ANQGSEA. The CDR3 has 12 amino acids. Trimming cost V 4 bases and J 8 bases, with 12 bases left between them. The CDR3 region has the DNA TGCAGCGTTGCAGGGCAGAGCGATGAGCAGTTCTTC. Translation gives CSVAGQSDEQFF.

There are a few counts of this clonotype. The chain has TRBV3-1 and TRBJ2-3; perhaps TRBD1 as D (6 bases). Germline assignment: CDR1 LGHDT and CDR2 YNNKEL (reference sequence). Trimming took off 1 base at V and 5 bases at J, with 7 bases between the two ends. This CDR3 contains 13 residues. The CDR3 loop is CASSQGGRDTQYF. The CDR3 nucleotides are TGTGCCAGCAGCCAAGGGGGGCGAGATACGCAGTATTTT.

The chain employs TRBV5-8 and TRBJ2-7, with 13 bases lining up with TRBD2. Germline-derived CDR1 and CDR2 are SGHTS and YDEGEE. J lost 0 bases, V lost 0 bases, and 6 bases had no gene match. The CDR3 runs to 18 residues. DNA of the CDR3: TGTGCCAGCAGCTTGGAGGGACTAGCGGGGTATAGCTCCTACGAGCAGTACTTC. It specifies CASSLEGLAGYSSYEQYF.

V and J are TRBV12-3 or TRBV12-4 and TRBJ2-1; TRBD2 might be the D (5 bases). The ends were cut back, 1 base at V and 10 bases at J, with 11 bases in the middle. CDR3 length equals 13 residues. Here the CDR3 DNA reads TGTGCCAGCAGTTTAGGGGAAGGAGGAGAGCAGTTCTTC. Translation: CASSLGEGGEQFF.

This sequence joins TRBV7-2 and TRBJ2-7; D is perhaps TRBD1 (6 bases). Trimming left V 7 bases short and J 3 bases short, with 16 bases between. Germline lookup yields CDR1 SGHTA and CDR2 FQGNSA. CDR3 length: 14 amino acids. In DNA form, the CDR3 reads TGTGCCAGCACCTCCGGCAGGGGTCACTACGAGCAGTACTTC. Protein sequence: CASTSGRGHYEQYF.

V gene TRBV7-2 combines with J gene TRBJ2-1, with 7 positions matching TRBD2. Germline V CDR1 and CDR2: SGHTA, FQGNSA. This CDR3 region has 12 residues. V shed 2 bases, J shed 15 bases, and the junction held 7 bases outside the gene matches. CDR3 sequence reads: CASSLWTSVPFF. Written as DNA, the CDR3 is TGTGCCAGCAGCTTATGGACTAGTGTGCCGTTCTTC.

CDR3 in amino acids: CASSYSRASTDTQYF. The CDR3 DNA follows: TGTGCCAGCAGTTATAGCCGAGCTAGCACAGATACGCAGTATTTT. V is TRBV25-1 and J is TRBJ2-3, with unresolved D. V was pared by 5 bases and J by 0 bases, with 12 bases between. Germline V gene lookup returns CDR1 MGHDK and CDR2 SYGVNS. The CDR3 length is 15 residues.

This clonotype appeared a single time. The chain joins TRBV29-1 to TRBJ1-2, with 7 bases that match TRBD1. Trimming removed 0 bases from V and 5 bases from J; junction bases left unmatched: 9. Germline V gene data show CDR1 as SQVTM and CDR2 as ANQGSEA. The CDR3 has 15 residues. CDR3 nucleotide sequence: TGCAGCGTTGAAGATCTTCCCAGGGGGAGTTATGGCTACACCTTC. It translates to CSVEDLPRGSYGYTF.

CDR3 DNA sequence: TGTGCCAGCAGCTCAGACAGCCTCCTGATCTTTGAGCAGTTCTTC. Protein product: CASSSDSLLIFEQFF. The chain recombines TRBV11-1 with TRBJ2-1; a weak D match, TRBD1 (5 bases). V was cut by 4 bases and J by 9 bases, with 19 bases left in between. This CDR3 has 15 residues. Germline CDR1 and CDR2: SGHAT and FQDESV (reference sequence).

The rearrangement uses TRBV29-1 and TRBJ1-4, with 7 positions matching TRBD1. V lost 7 bases and J lost 4; bases outside the gene matches: 6. Germline values: CDR1 SQVTM, CDR2 ANQGSEA. The CDR3 has 13 residues. The CDR3 DNA is TGCAGCGCCGGGACAGTTATTAATGAAAAACTGTTTTTT. Protein: CSAGTVINEKLFF.

CDR3 sequence: CASRNSGSDIQYF. Written as DNA, the CDR3 is TGTGCCAGCAGAAACTCCGGATCGGACATTCAGTACTTC. V usage is TRBV11-2 and J usage is TRBJ2-4; D ambiguous. V lost 6 bases and J 8 bases, leaving 14 bases between the germline ends. Germline lookup yields CDR1 SGHAT and CDR2 FQNNGV. The CDR3 has 13 residues.

As concerns this clonotype: The junction and the germline gene differ at one end; a read error may be behind it. The chain carries TRBV4-1 and TRBJ1-3; D uncertain. The CDR3 spans 15 residues. Germline values: CDR1 MGHRA, CDR2 YSYEKL. CDR3 DNA sequence: TGCGCCAGCAGCCAGAGCCCCATCTCTGAAAACACCATATATTTT. This codes for CASSQSPISENTIYF.

In this sample, this clonotype turned up a few times. V gene TRBV5-1 combines with J gene TRBJ2-1, with TRBD2 matching 9 bases. Germline V gene lookup returns CDR1 SGHRS and CDR2 YFSETQ. V shed 2 bases and J 0 bases; nucleotides not matched to a gene: 6. The CDR3 length is 17 residues. The chain's CDR3 is CASSFNLAGSSYNEQFF. The CDR3 DNA follows: TGCGCCAGCAGCTTCAATCTAGCGGGGAGCTCCTACAATGAGCAGTTCTTC.

The chain couples TRBV4-1 to TRBJ1-1, with TRBD1 as a possible D gene (5 bases). Trimming left V 1 base short and J 1 base short, with 7 bases between. This CDR3 has 14 amino acids. The germline V gene has CDR1 MGHRA and CDR2 YSYEKL. The DNA for the CDR3 is TGCGCCAGCAGCCAAGCGGGGGGGAACACTGAAGCTTTCTTT. Its translation is CASSQAGGNTEAFF.

This clonotype has a count of ten or more. The chain couples TRBV9 to TRBJ2-7, with D possibly being TRBD1 or TRBD2 (5 bases each). Between the trimmed V and J ends, which lost 0 bases and 2 bases, there was a span of 12 bases. The germline CDR1 and CDR2 sequences are SGDLS and YYNGEE. This CDR3 is built from 15 residues. The CDR3 nucleotides read TGTGCCAGCAGCGTAGGGCCGGGGCTGGCCTACGAGCAGTACTTC. Translating gives CASSVGPGLAYEQYF.

This clonotype turned up a few times. The chain uses TRBV18 and TRBJ1-3, with D uncertain. Per germline, CDR1 KGHSH and CDR2 LQKENI. The germline V and J ends were trimmed by 2 bases and 4 bases, with 21 bases remaining between them. The CDR3 has 18 amino acids. As DNA, the CDR3 is TGTGCCAGCTCACCATTCGAGGGCGGTGGCGTCTTAGGAAACACCATATATTTT. Encoded protein: CASSPFEGGGVLGNTIYF.

This chain links TRBV11-3 with TRBJ2-3, with TRBD1 as a possible D gene (6 bases). CDR3 length: 15 residues. Trimming cost V 4 bases and J 3 bases, with 14 bases left between them. CDR1 and CDR2 (germline): SGHNT, YENEEA. This CDR3 reads CASSSKWTETDTQYF. For the CDR3, the DNA is TGTGCCAGCAGCTCTAAATGGACAGAGACAGATACGCAGTATTTT.

CDR3 sequence: CASSEQGSNTEAFF. CDR3 nucleotides: TGCGCCAGCAGCGAACAGGGTTCGAACACTGAAGCTTTCTTT. This chain uses TRBV4-1 with TRBJ1-1; D is possibly TRBD1 (6 bases). This CDR3 has 14 residues. Germline CDR1 MGHRA, CDR2 YSYEKL. V was trimmed by 5 bases and J by 1 base, leaving 11 bases between them.

The CDR3 bases are TGTGCCAGCAGCCACAGTACGGGGAATGAGCAGTTCTTC. It is translated as CASSHSTGNEQFF. The chain joins TRBV12-3 or TRBV12-4 to TRBJ2-1, with D perhaps matching TRBD2 (5 bases). The CDR3 runs to 13 residues. V was pared by 6 bases and J by 7 bases, with 13 bases between.

This clonotype turned up a few times. The rearrangement joins TRBV20-1 to TRBJ2-7; 7 nucleotides align to TRBD1. The length of the CDR3 is 14 residues. The germline CDR1 and CDR2 sequences are DFQATT and SNEGSKA (reference sequence). J gave up 2 bases and V 0 bases, and 4 bases lay outside the gene matches. This chain's CDR3 is CSARDRQGTYEQYF. CDR3 DNA sequence: TGCAGTGCTAGAGATAGACAGGGTACCTACGAGCAGTACTTC.